This is a list of T cell receptor beta chains from one sample in a study of cytotoxic CD8 clonotypes in ibrutinib-treated CLL. Some clones are missing from TCRdb's copy, which holds only in-frame ones; the method was immunoSEQ multiplex PCR. The data show roughly 180,000 clones, with around 72% seen just once and around 15% held by the top ten. Sequenced here: PBMCs, sampled after 24 months of ibrutinib treatment. The receptors originated from a human donor with chronic lymphocytic leukemia. Both conserved end residues are part of each CDR3. Each record gives: clone size, D gene, V gene, J gene, CDR3 DNA, CDR3 protein. The D gene is left open where the match is weak. Expanded clones get a size class; other rows say once, few or many, or leave the size out.

NA	TRBD2	TRBV4-1	TRBJ2-3	TGCGCCAGCAGCTCGGGCGGGGGGGTCGGCACAGATACGCAGTATTTT	CASSSGGGVGTDTQYF
NA	TRBD1	TRBV5-4	TRBJ2-5	TGTGCCAGCAGGACAGGGGAAGAGACCCAGTACTTC	CASRTGEETQYF
NA	TRBD1	TRBV4-1	TRBJ2-1	TGCGCCAGCAGAAACACAGGGGCCGATGAGCAGTTCTTC	CASRNTGADEQFF
few	NA	TRBV29-1	TRBJ2-2	TGCAGCGTTGACAGGGGGGACACCGGGGAGCTGTTTTTT	CSVDRGDTGELFF
few	TRBD1	TRBV6-5	TRBJ2-7	TGTGCCAGTAGAACCCAGGGGGCGGGGGAGCAGTACTTC	CASRTQGAGEQYF
few	NA	TRBV18	TRBJ2-7	TGTGCCAGCTCCGCCGACAGAGGCGAGCAGTACTTC	CASSADRGEQYF
NA	TRBD2	TRBV4-2	TRBJ2-7	TGTGCCAGCAGCCAAAACCCGGGACTAGCGGGAGGGAACTACGAGCAGTACTTC	CASSQNPGLAGGNYEQYF
NA	NA	TRBV6-5	TRBJ1-1	TGTGCCAGCAGTGAAAGGAACAGGGCCACTGAAGCTTTCTTT	CASSERNRATEAFF
few	NA	TRBV5-1	TRBJ1-1	TGCGCCAGCAGCTTAGACAGATCGAACACTGAAGCTTTCTTT	CASSLDRSNTEAFF
NA	TRBD1	TRBV27	TRBJ2-7	TGTGCCAGCAGCCAAAATGGACAGGCCTACGAGCAGTACTTC	CASSQNGQAYEQYF
few	NA	TRBV4-1	TRBJ2-3	TGCGCCAGCAGCCAAGTTGGGTTCTCAGATACGCAGTATTTT	CASSQVGFSDTQYF
NA	NA	TRBV4-3	TRBJ2-7	TGCGCCAGCAGCCAGGCCCTGATTGGAAGGGACTACGAGCAGTACTTC	CASSQALIGRDYEQYF
NA	TRBD1	TRBV25-1	TRBJ1-2	TGTGCCAGCAGTGGGGGGACAGGGAAAAGTGGCTACACCTTC	CASSGGTGKSGYTF
NA	NA	TRBV5-6	TRBJ2-3	TGTGCCAGCAGCTTGGGAATCTGGCGGATCACAGATACGCAGTATTTT	CASSLGIWRITDTQYF
NA	NA	TRBV6-5	TRBJ2-1	TGTGCCAGCAGGGACCGAGGAGGGGTAAATGAGCAGTTCTTC	CASRDRGGVNEQFF
NA	TRBD2	TRBV19	TRBJ2-7	TGTGCCAGTAGCTGGTTAGCGGGGCCCTCCTACGAGCAGTACTTC	CASSWLAGPSYEQYF
NA	TRBD2	TRBV9	TRBJ2-1	TGTGCCAGCAGAAGTGGACTAGCGGAGCAATACAATGAGCAGTTCTTC	CASRSGLAEQYNEQFF
NA	TRBD2	TRBV25-1	TRBJ2-1	TGTGCCAGCAGTGAGGGACTAGCGGGACACGAGCAGTTCTTC	CASSEGLAGHEQFF
NA	TRBD2	TRBV28	TRBJ2-7	TGTGCCAGCAGCGTTCCTCTAGCGGGAGTTCGCTACGAGCAGTACTTC	CASSVPLAGVRYEQYF
NA	NA	TRBV7-2	TRBJ1-1	TGTGCCAGCAGCTTAGTCTCCTTGAGGGCCGTTTACACTGAAGCTTTCTTT	CASSLVSLRAVYTEAFF
many	NA	TRBV19	TRBJ1-5	TGTGCCAGTAACCCACAGGGAGAGCTCAATCAGCCCCAGCATTTT	CASNPQGELNQPQHF
few	NA	TRBV7-9	TRBJ2-5	TGTGCCAGCAGCATCTACAGGGAAGAGACCCAGTACTTC	CASSIYREETQYF
few	TRBD1	TRBV15	TRBJ1-2	TGTGCCACCAGCCGAGCCCTGGTAGGGGGCGACTATGGCTACACCTTC	CATSRALVGGDYGYTF
NA	NA	TRBV7-2	TRBJ2-3	TGTGCCAGCAGCTTCCAGGGTGGCACAGATACGCAGTATTTT	CASSFQGGTDTQYF
NA	TRBD1	TRBV25-1	TRBJ1-3	TGTGCCAGCAGCGGGACAGGGGGATCTGGAAACACCATATATTTT	CASSGTGGSGNTIYF
NA	NA	TRBV10-3	TRBJ2-7	TGTGCCATCAGTAGCGTAGCCTACGAGCAGTACTTC	CAISSVAYEQYF
few	TRBD1	TRBV13	TRBJ2-5	TGTGCCAGCAGCTTACTAGGACAGGGGGCACCGAACTCAGAGACCCAGTACTTC	CASSLLGQGAPNSETQYF
NA	NA	TRBV11-2	TRBJ2-3	TGTGCCAGCAGCCCCTTCGTTAAGTCCACAGATACGCAGTATTTT	CASSPFVKSTDTQYF
few	NA	TRBV6-6	TRBJ2-2	TGTGCCAGCAGTCAAGACGGACTAAAGAACACCGGGGAGCTGTTTTTT	CASSQDGLKNTGELFF
NA	NA	TRBV7-9	TRBJ2-3	TGTGCCAGCAGCTTAGCGGGACTCCGGACAGATACGCAGTATTTT	CASSLAGLRTDTQYF
NA	TRBD1	TRBV5-1	TRBJ2-7	TGCGCCAGCAGCCATGGACAGGTGGACGAGCAGTACTTC	CASSHGQVDEQYF
few	NA	TRBV6-5	TRBJ1-2	TGTGCCAGCAGCCAAAGAGGGGTCTCTAACTATGGCTACACCTTC	CASSQRGVSNYGYTF
NA	NA	TRBV11-2	TRBJ2-7	TGTGCCAGCAGCTTCTACTCTGGAAGCTCCTACGAGCAGTACTTC	CASSFYSGSSYEQYF
NA	NA	TRBV6-1	TRBJ2-5	TGTGCCAGCAGTGAAATAGGAGAGACCCAGTACTTC	CASSEIGETQYF
NA	NA	TRBV9	TRBJ1-4	TGTGCCAGCAGCGTAGTACCCCAGGCGGGTGAAAAACTGTTTTTT	CASSVVPQAGEKLFF
NA	TRBD1	TRBV6-6	TRBJ1-2	TGTGCCAGCAGTCTACGGGACAGGACATATGGCTACACCTTC	CASSLRDRTYGYTF
NA	TRBD2	TRBV11-2	TRBJ2-1	TGTGCCAGCAGCGCCCGACTAGCGGGAGCCTACAATGAGCAGTTCTTC	CASSARLAGAYNEQFF
NA	TRBD2	TRBV28	TRBJ2-7	TGTGCCAGCAGTTTCCTTAGCGGGACCTACGAGCAGTACTTC	CASSFLSGTYEQYF
NA	NA	TRBV6-5	TRBJ2-3	TGTGCCAGCAGGGAACCAAAGACAGGCGCAGATACGCAGTATTTT	CASREPKTGADTQYF
NA	TRBD2	TRBV6-4	TRBJ2-1	TGTGCCAGCAGTGTTCTAGCGGGAGGCGATGAGCAGTTCTTC	CASSVLAGGDEQFF
NA	TRBD2	TRBV28	TRBJ2-1	TGTGCCAGCAGTTTTCGGCGGGAGGACCAGTTCTTC	CASSFRREDQFF
NA	NA	TRBV15	TRBJ2-1	TGTGCCACTGGGATGGGTCCCTCCTCCTACAATGAGCAGTTCTTC	CATGMGPSSYNEQFF
NA	NA	TRBV28	TRBJ1-2	TGTGCCAGCAGTTTATGGGCAGGGAGTGGCTACACCTTC	CASSLWAGSGYTF
NA	NA	TRBV4-3	TRBJ1-4	TGCGCCAGCAGCCAAGATGAAAAACTGTTTTTT	CASSQDEKLFF
once	NA	TRBV5-5	TRBJ1-1	TGTGCCAGCAGCTTGATACGGCACACTGAAGCTTTCTTT	CASSLIRHTEAFF
NA	NA	TRBV6-5	TRBJ2-7	TGTGCCAGCACCAGGGGAGTCTACTACGAGCAGTACTTC	CASTRGVYYEQYF
NA	TRBD1	TRBV18	TRBJ1-2	TGTGCCAGCGGACTTGGGACAGGGAACTATGGCTACACCTTC	CASGLGTGNYGYTF